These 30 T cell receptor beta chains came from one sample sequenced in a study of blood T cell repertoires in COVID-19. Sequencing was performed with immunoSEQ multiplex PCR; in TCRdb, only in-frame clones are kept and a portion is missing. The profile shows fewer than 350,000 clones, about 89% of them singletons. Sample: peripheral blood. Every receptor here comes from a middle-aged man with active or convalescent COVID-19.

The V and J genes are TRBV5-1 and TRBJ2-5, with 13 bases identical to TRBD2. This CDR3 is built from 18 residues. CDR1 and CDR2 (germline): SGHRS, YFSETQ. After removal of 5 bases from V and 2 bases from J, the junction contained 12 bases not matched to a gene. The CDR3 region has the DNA TGCGCCAGCAGTCCAACTAGCGGGGGGGACCTCGAACAAGAGACCCAGTACTTC. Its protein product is CASSPTSGGDLEQETQYF.

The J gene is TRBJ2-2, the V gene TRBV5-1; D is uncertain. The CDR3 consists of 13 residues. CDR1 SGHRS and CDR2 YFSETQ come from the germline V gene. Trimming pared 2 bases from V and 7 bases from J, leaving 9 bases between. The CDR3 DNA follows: TGCGCCAGCAGCTTCAGTCCTGTCGGGGAGCTGTTTTTT. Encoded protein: CASSFSPVGELFF.

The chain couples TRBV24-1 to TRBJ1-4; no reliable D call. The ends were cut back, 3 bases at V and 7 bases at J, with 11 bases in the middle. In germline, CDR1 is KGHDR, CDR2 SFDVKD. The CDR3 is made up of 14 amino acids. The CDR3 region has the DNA TGTGCCACCAGTGATCCACTACTGGGTGAAAAACTGTTTTTT. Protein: CATSDPLLGEKLFF.

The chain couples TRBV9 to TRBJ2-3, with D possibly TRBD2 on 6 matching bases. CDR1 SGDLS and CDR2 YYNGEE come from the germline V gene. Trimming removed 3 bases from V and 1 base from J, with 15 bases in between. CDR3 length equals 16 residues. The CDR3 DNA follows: TGTGCCAGCAGCGCCGGCAGTGGCGGGGGCACAGATACGCAGTATTTT. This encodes CASSAGSGGGTDTQYF.

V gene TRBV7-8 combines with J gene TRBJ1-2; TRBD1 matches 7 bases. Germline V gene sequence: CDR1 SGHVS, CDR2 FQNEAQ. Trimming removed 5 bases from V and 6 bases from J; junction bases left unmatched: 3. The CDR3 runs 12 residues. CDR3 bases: TGTGCCAGCAGCCTTACAGGGGATGGCTACACCTTC. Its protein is CASSLTGDGYTF.

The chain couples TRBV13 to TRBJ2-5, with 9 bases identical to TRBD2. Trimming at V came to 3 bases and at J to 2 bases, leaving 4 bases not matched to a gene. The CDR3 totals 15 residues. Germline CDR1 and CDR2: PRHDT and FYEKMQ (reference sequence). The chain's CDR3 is CASSFAGGSQETQYF. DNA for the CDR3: TGTGCCAGCAGCTTCGCGGGGGGGTCGCAAGAGACCCAGTACTTC.

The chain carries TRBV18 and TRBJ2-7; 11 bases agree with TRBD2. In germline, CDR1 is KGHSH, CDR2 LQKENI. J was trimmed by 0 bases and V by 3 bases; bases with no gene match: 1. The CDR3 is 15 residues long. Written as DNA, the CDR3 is TGTGCCAGCTCACCTACTAGCGGGAGCTCCTACGAGCAGTACTTC. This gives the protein CASSPTSGSSYEQYF.

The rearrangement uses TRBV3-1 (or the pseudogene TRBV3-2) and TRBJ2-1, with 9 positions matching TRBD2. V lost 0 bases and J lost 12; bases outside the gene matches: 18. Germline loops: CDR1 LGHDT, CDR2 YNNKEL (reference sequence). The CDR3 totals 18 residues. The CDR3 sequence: CASSQDVARLAGPKGQFF. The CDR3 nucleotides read TGTGCCAGCAGCCAAGACGTAGCCAGGCTAGCGGGGCCTAAGGGGCAGTTCTTC.

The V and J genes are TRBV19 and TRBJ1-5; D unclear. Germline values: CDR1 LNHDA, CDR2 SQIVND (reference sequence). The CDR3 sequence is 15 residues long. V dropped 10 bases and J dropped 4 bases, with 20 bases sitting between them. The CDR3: CATALKVGENQPQHF. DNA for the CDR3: TGTGCCACAGCGCTAAAAGTCGGGGAAAATCAGCCCCAGCATTTT.

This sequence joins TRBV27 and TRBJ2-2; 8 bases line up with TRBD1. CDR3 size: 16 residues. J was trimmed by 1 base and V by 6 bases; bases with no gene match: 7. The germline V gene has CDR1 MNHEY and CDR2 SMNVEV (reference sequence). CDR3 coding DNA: TGTGCCAGCAGCGACAGGGGCCGCAAGAACACCGGGGAGCTGTTTTTT. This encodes CASSDRGRKNTGELFF.

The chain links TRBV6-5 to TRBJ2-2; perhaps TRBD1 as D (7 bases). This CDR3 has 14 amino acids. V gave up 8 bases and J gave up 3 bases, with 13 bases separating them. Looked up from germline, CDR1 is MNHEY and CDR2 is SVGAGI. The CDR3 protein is CASRSRGDTGELFF. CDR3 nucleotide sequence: TGTGCCAGCCGCAGCAGGGGGGACACCGGGGAGCTGTTTTTT.

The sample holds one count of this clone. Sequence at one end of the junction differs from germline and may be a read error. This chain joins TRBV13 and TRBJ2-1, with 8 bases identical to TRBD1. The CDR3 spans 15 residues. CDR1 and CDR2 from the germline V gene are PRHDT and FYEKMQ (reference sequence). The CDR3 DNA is TGTGCCAGCAGCCTAGGGACAGGCTCCTACAATGAGCAGTTCTTC. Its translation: CASSLGTGSYNEQFF.

CDR3 loop: CASSLQYTEAFF. CDR3 nucleotides: TGTGCCAGCAGTTTACAGTACACTGAAGCTTTCTTT. The chain has TRBV6-2 or TRBV6-3 and TRBJ1-1; the D is unclear. The CDR3 has 12 amino acids. CDR1 is MNHEY, CDR2 SVGEGT, per germline. Trimming took off 4 bases at V and 3 bases at J, with 6 bases between the two ends.

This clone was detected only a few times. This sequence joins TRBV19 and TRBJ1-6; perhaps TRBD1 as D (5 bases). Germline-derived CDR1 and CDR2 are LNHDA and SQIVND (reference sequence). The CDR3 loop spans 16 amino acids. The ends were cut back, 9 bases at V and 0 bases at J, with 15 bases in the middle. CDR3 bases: TGTGCCAGCGGCGGCAGGGCTAGCTCCTATAATTCACCCCTCCACTTT. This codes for CASGGRASSYNSPLHF. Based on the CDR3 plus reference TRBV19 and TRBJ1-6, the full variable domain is DGGITQSPKYLFRKEGQNVTLSCEQNLNHDAMYWYRQDPGQGLRLIYYSQIVNDFQKGDIAEGYSVSREKKESFPLTVTSAQKNPTAFYLCASGGRASSYNSPLHFGNGTRLTVT.

CDR3 residues: CASRGGDRDGGYTF. The CDR3 coding sequence is TGTGCCAGCAGGGGAGGGGACAGGGATGGTGGCTACACCTTC. This chain joins TRBV5-4 and TRBJ1-2, with 9 bases aligning to TRBD1. The CDR3 has 14 residues. Germline V gene sequence: CDR1 SGHNT, CDR2 YYREEE (reference sequence). V lost 5 bases to trimming and J lost 7 bases; unmatched junction nucleotides: 9.

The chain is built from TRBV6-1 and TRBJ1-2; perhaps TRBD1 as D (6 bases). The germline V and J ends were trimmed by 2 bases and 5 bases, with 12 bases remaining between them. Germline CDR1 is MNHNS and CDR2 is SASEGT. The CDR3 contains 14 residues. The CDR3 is CASSETIGGYGYTF. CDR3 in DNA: TGTGCCAGCAGTGAAACTATAGGGGGTTATGGCTACACCTTC.

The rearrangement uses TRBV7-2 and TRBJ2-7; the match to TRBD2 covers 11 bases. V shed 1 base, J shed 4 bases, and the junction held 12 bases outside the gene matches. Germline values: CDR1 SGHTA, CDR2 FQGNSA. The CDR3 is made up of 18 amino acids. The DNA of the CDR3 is TGTGCCAGCAGCTTAGTGGAGTTTGGGGCTAGCGGGGGGTACGAGCAGTACTTC. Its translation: CASSLVEFGASGGYEQYF.

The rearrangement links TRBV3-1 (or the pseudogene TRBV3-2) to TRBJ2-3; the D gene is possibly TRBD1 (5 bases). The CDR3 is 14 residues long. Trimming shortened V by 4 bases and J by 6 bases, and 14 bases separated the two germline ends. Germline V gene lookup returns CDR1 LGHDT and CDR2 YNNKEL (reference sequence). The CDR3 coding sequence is TGTGCCAGCAGCCTGAAAACAGGATCGGATACGCAGTATTTT. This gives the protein CASSLKTGSDTQYF.

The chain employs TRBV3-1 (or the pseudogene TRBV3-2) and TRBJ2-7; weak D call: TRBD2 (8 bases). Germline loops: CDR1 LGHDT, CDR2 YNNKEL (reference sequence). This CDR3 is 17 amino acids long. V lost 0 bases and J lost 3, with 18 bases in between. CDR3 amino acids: CASSQDPGLGGRYEQYF. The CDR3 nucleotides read TGTGCCAGCAGCCAAGATCCGGGACTAGGGGGCCGCTACGAGCAGTACTTC.

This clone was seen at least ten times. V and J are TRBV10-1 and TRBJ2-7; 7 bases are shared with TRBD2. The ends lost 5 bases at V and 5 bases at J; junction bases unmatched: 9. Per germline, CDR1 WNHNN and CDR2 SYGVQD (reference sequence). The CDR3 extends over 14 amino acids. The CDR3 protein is CASSLAGRDHEQYF. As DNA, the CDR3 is TGCGCCAGCAGTTTAGCGGGTAGGGATCACGAGCAGTACTTC.

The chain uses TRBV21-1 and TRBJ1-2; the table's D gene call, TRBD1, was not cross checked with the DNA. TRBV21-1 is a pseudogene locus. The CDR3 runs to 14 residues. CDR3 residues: CASRLTGDDYGYTF. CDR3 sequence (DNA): TGTGCCAGCAGGCTGACAGGGGATGACTATGGCTACACCTTC.

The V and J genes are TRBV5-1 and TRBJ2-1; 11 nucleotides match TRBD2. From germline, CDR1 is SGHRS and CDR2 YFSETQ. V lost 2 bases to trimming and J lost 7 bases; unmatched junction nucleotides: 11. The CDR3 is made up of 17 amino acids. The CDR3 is CASSFAYATSGTNEQFF. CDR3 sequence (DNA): TGCGCCAGCAGCTTTGCCTATGCGACTAGCGGGACAAATGAGCAGTTCTTC.

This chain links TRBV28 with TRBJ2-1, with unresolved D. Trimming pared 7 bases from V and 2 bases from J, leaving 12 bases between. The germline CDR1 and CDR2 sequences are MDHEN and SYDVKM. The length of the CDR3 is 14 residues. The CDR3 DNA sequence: TGTGCCAGCAATCAGGCATCGCCCTACAATGAGCAGTTCTTC. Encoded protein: CASNQASPYNEQFF.

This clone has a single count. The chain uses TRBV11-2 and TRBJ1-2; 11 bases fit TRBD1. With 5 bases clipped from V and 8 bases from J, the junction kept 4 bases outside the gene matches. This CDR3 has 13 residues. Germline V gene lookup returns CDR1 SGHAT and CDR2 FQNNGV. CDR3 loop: CASSAGQGAGYTF. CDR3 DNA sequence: TGTGCCAGCAGCGCCGGACAGGGGGCAGGCTACACCTTC.

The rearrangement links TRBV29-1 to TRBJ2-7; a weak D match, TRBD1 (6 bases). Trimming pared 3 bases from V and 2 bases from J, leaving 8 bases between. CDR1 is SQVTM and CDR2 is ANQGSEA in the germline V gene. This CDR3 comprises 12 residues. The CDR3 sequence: CSVDDRPYEQYF. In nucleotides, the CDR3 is TGCAGCGTTGATGACAGGCCCTACGAGCAGTACTTC.

The CDR3 DNA is TGTGCCAGCACGGATACAGGGGGTACTGAAGCTTTCTTT. As protein: CASTDTGGTEAFF. The chain has TRBV2 and TRBJ1-1; 8 bases are a match to TRBD1. Per germline, CDR1 SNHLY and CDR2 FYNNEI. The CDR3 is 13 residues long. V dropped 7 bases and J dropped 5; count of bases not matched to a gene: 6.

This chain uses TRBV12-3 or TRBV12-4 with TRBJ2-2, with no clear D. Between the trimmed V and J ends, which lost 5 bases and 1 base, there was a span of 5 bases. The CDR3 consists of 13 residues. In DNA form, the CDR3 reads TGTGCCAGCAGTCCAGGGAACACCGGGGAGCTGTTTTTT. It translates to CASSPGNTGELFF.

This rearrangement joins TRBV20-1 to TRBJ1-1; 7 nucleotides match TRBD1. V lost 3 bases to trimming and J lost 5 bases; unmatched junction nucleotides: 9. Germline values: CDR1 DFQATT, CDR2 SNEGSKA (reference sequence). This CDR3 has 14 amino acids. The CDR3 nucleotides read TGCAGTGCTAGTCCGGGACAGTGGTTAACTGAAGCTTTCTTT. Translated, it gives CSASPGQWLTEAFF.

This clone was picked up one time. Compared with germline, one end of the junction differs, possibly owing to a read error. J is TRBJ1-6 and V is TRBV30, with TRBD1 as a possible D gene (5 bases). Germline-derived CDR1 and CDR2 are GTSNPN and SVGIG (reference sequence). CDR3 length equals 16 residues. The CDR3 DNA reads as TGTGCCTGGAGTGACCACAGGAAAGCCTATATTTCACCCCTCCACTTT. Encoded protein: CAWSDHRKAYISPLHF.

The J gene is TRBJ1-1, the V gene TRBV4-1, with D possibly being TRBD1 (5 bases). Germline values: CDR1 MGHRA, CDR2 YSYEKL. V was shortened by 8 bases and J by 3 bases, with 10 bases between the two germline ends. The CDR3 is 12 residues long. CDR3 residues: CASRQSDTEAFF. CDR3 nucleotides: TGCGCCAGCCGACAGTCCGACACTGAAGCTTTCTTT.